A selection of T cell receptor beta chains follows, all from one sample in a study of OX40 agonist ivuxolimab in advanced cancers. Clones were sequenced by immunoSEQ multiplex PCR, and TCRdb holds only the in-frame ones, with some missing. The top ten hold around 0.15% of the sample, which has over 100,000 clones, 80% to 95% seen once. This sample comprised CD4+ or CD8+ T cells sorted from blood, obtained in a trial of the OX40 agonist ivuxolimab. These receptors were taken from an adult with an advanced solid tumor such as melanoma, head and neck, liver or kidney cancer. Both conserved end residues are part of each CDR3. Fields, in order: D gene, V gene, J gene, CDR3 protein. The D gene is left open where the match is weak.

-,TRBV7-3,TRBJ2-5,CASSLTGGVETQYF
TRBD1,TRBV4-2,TRBJ2-7,CASSQVGQGTSYEQYF
TRBD2,TRBV5-1,TRBJ2-7,CASSRDYYEQYF
TRBD2,TRBV5-8,TRBJ2-5,CASSLGGTSGVQETQYF
TRBD2,TRBV5-1,TRBJ2-1,CASSLWLAGGIDYNEQFF
-,TRBV6-1,TRBJ1-2,CASSVSGWGDGYTF
-,TRBV5-1,TRBJ1-1,CASSLAPNTEAFF
-,TRBV27,TRBJ1-1,CASSFRVHTEAFF
-,TRBV7-3,TRBJ2-7,CASSLGGTSYEQYF
TRBD2,TRBV12-5,TRBJ2-1,CASAPGGQDEQFF
-,TRBV18,TRBJ2-7,CASSPTPSYRGNEQYF
-,TRBV21-1,TRBJ2-1,CASSKDRTGPYNEQFF
TRBD2,TRBV6-5,TRBJ2-1,CASSRGTTNNEQFF
-,TRBV28,TRBJ1-5,CASSADSLNQPQHF
TRBD2,TRBV7-2,TRBJ2-7,CASSTFGGTSTF
-,TRBV5-4,TRBJ2-3,CASSIQGSLSTDTQYF
TRBD2,TRBV30,TRBJ2-3,CAWSSQGTSGGGTDTQYF
-,TRBV5-8,TRBJ2-3,CASSLGGADTQYF
-,TRBV15,TRBJ2-1,CATTTQRGARINEQFF
-,TRBV5-1,TRBJ1-2,CASSPGQTYGYTF